The T cell receptor (beta chain) under discussion was sequenced for a study of blood T cell repertoires in COVID-19. Study background: Sites in the United States, Italy and Spain provided acute and convalescent COVID-19 samples.

There are 12 residues in the CDR3. The V end lost 7 bases, the J end lost 5 bases, and 9 bases lay between the germline ends. Per germline, CDR1 SNHLY and CDR2 FYNNEI. This clone was counted once. Some clones are missing from TCRdb's copy, which holds only in-frame ones; the method was immunoSEQ multiplex PCR. Among 250,000 or so clones listed, around 84% were seen once. Cohorts were assigned according to the clinical history that participants reported. Cohort 3 recovered donors had two negative PCRs, clearance, or symptom resolution. V usage is TRBV2 and J usage is TRBJ2-1; D gene ambiguous. Specimen: PBMCs or T cells enriched from blood (not recorded which). The TCR originated in a woman aged 50 to 65 who had recovered from COVID-19. CDR3 in amino acids: CASTRDNNEQFF. The CDR3 DNA sequence: TGTGCCAGCACCAGAGACAACAATGAGCAGTTCTTC.